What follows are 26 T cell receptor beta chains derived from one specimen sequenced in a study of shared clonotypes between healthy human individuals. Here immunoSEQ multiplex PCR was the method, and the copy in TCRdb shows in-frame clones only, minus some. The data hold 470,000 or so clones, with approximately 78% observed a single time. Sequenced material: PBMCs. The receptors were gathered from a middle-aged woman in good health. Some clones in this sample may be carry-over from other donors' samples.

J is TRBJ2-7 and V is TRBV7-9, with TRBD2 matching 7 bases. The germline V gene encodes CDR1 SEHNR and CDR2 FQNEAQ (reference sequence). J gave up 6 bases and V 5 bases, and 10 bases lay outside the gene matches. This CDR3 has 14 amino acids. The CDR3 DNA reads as TGTGCCAGCAGCCGGGGGGTAGACCTACCCGAGCAGTACTTC. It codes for CASSRGVDLPEQYF.

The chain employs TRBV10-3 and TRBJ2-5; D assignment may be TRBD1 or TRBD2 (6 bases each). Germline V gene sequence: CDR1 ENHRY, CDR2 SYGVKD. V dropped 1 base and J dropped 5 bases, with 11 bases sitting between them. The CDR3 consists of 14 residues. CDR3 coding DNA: TGTGCCATCAGTGAGTTCGGGGGCGAGGAGACCCAGTACTTC. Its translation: CAISEFGGEETQYF.

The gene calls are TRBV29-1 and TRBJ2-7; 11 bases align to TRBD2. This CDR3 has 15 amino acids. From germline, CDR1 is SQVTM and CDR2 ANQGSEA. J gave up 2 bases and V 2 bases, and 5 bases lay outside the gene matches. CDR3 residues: CSVESTSGSAYEQYF. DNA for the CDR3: TGCAGCGTTGAAAGCACTAGCGGGAGTGCCTACGAGCAGTACTTC.

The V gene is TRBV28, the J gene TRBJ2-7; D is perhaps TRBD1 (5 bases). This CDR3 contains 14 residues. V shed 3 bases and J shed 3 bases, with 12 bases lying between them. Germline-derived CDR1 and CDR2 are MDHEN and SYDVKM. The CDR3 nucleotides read TGTGCCAGCAGTTTCGCAGGGCGCGGCTACGAGCAGTACTTC. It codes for CASSFAGRGYEQYF.

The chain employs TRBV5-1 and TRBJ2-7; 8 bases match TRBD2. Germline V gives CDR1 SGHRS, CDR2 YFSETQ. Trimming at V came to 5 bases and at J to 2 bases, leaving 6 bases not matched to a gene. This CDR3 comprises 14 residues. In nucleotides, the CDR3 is TGCGCCAGCAGTCCCCGGGGGGGCCCCTACGAGCAGTACTTC. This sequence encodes CASSPRGGPYEQYF.

This CDR3 reads CASSYGTGATDTQYF. The CDR3 nucleotides are TGTGCCAGCAGTTACGGGACAGGGGCAACAGATACGCAGTATTTT. This chain joins TRBV6-5 and TRBJ2-3, with 10 bases matching TRBD1. Looked up from germline, CDR1 is MNHEY and CDR2 is SVGAGI. V shed 2 bases and J 3 bases; nucleotides not matched to a gene: 2. This CDR3 has 15 residues.

The DNA for the CDR3 is TGTGCCAGCAGTTTGAGCGGGCTCGGGGGGGGGTCCCAGCATTTT. This translates into CASSLSGLGGGSQHF. This chain connects TRBV28 to TRBJ1-5, with D perhaps matching TRBD1 (5 bases). The CDR3 spans 15 residues. Germline CDR1 is MDHEN and CDR2 is SYDVKM. V was shortened by 3 bases and J by 11 bases, with 20 bases between the two germline ends.

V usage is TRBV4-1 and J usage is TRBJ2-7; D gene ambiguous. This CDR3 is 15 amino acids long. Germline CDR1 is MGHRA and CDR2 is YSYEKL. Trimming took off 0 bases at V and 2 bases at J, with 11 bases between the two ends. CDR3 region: CASSQERVRTYEQYF. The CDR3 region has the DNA TGCGCCAGCAGCCAAGAACGAGTTAGGACCTACGAGCAGTACTTC.

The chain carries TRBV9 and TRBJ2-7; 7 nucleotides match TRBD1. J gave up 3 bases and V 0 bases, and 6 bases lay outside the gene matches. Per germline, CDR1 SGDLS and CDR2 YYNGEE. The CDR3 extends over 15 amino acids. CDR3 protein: CASSVGGNRGYEQYF. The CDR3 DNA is TGTGCCAGCAGCGTAGGGGGCAACAGGGGCTACGAGCAGTACTTC.

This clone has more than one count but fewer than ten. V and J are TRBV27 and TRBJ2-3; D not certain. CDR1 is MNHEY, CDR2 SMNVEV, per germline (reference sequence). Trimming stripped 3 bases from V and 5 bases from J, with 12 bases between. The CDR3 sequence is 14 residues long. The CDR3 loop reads CASSLVLPQDTQYF. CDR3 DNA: TGTGCCAGCAGTTTGGTTTTGCCTCAAGATACGCAGTATTTT.

CDR3 in DNA: TGTGCCAGCAGCTTCCAGGGGGCGTTATTCGAGCAGTACTTC. Residues: CASSFQGALFEQYF. The V gene is TRBV5-8, the J gene TRBJ2-5, with 8 bases aligning to TRBD1. TRBJ2-7 explains the end of the DNA better; the J call may be wrong. This CDR3 has 14 amino acids. The germline V gene encodes CDR1 SGHTS and CDR2 YDEGEE.

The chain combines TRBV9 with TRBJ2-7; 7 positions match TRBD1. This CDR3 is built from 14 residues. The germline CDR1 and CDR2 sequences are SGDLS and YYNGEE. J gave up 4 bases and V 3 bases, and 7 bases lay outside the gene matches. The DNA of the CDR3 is TGTGCCAGCAGCGGAAGACAGGGAGATTACGAGCAGTACTTC. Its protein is CASSGRQGDYEQYF.

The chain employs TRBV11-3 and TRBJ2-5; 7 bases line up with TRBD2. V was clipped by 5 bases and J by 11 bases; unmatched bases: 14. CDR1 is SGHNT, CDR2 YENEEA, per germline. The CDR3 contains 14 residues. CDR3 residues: CASSPGLGGGVQYF. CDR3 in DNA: TGTGCCAGCAGCCCAGGACTGGGGGGGGGAGTGCAGTACTTC.

CDR3 nucleotides: TGTGCCAGCAGTGAAGCATCCAGACTAGCGGCCTACGAGCAGTACTTC. As protein: CASSEASRLAAYEQYF. The chain uses TRBV6-1 and TRBJ2-7; 9 positions match TRBD2. There are 16 residues in the CDR3. From germline, CDR1 is MNHNS and CDR2 SASEGT. Germline trimming cut 0 bases from V and 2 bases from J; bases unmatched to any gene: 5.

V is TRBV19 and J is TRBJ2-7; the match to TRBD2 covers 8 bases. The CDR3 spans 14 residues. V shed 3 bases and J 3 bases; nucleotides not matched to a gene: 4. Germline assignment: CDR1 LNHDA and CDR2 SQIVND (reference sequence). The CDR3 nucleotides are TGTGCCAGTAGTATTCAAAGCGGGAGCTACGAGCAGTACTTC. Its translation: CASSIQSGSYEQYF.

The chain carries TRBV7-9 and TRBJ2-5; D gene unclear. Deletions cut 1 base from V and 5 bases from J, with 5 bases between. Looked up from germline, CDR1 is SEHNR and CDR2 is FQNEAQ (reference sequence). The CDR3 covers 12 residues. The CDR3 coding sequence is TGTGCCAGCAGCTTAGGGACGGAGACCCAGTACTTC. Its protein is CASSLGTETQYF.

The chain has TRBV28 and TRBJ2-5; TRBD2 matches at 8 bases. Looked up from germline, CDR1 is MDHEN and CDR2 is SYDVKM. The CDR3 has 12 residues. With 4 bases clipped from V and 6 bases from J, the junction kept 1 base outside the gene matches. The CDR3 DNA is TGTGCCAGCAGTTCGGGGGGGAAGACCCAGTACTTC. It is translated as CASSSGGKTQYF.

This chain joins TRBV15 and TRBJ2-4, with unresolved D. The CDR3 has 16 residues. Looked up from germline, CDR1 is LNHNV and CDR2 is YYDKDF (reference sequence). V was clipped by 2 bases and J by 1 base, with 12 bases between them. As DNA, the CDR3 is TGTGCCACCAGCAGATATGACGTCCTGGCCAAAAACATTCAGTACTTC. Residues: CATSRYDVLAKNIQYF.

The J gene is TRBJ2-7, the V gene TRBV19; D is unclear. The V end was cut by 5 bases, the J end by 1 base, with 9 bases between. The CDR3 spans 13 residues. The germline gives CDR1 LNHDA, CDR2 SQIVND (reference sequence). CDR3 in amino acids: CASSSTLSYEQYF. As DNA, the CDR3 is TGTGCCAGTAGTTCCACTTTATCCTACGAGCAGTACTTC.

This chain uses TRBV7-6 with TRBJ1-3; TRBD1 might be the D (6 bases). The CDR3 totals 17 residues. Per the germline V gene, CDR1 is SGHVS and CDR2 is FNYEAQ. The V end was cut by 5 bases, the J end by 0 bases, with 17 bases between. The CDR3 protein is CASSRRGGSSSGNTIYF. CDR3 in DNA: TGTGCCAGCAGCCGACGGGGGGGCTCAAGCTCTGGAAACACCATATATTTT.

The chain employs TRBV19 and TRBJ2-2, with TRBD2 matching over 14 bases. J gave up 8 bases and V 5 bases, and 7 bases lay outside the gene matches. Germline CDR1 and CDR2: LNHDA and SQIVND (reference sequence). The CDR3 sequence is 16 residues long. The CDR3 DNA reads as TGTGCCAGTAGTCCTCCGGGACTAGCGGGAGAGGGGGAGCTGTTTTTT. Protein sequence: CASSPPGLAGEGELFF.

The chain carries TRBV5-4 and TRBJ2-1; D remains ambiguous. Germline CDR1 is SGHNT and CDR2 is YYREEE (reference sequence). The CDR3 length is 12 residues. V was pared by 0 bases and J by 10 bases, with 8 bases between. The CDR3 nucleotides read TGTGCCAGCAGCTTGGTTAGCTCCGAGCAGTTCTTC. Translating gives CASSLVSSEQFF.

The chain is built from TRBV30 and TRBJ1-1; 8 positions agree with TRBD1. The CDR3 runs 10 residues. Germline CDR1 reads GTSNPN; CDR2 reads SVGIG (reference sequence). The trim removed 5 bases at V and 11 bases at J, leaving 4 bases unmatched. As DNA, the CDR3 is TGTGCCTGGGGACAGGGTGAGGCTTTCTTT. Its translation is CAWGQGEAFF.

The CDR3 protein is CASRYSGLGAQYF. CDR3 nucleotides: TGCGCCAGCAGATATAGCGGGTTGGGGGCCCAGTACTTC. The chain is built from TRBV5-1 and TRBJ2-5; TRBD2 matches at 7 bases. There are 13 residues in the CDR3. Trimming cost V 5 bases and J 9 bases; bases outside gene matches: 10. The germline V gene has CDR1 SGHRS and CDR2 YFSETQ.

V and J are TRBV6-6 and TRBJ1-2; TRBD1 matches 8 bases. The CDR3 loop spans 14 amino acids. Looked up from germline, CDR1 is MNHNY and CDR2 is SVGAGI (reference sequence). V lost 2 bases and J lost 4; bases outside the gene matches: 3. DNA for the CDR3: TGTGCCAGCAGTTACGGGACAGGCATCTATGGCTACACCTTC. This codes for CASSYGTGIYGYTF.

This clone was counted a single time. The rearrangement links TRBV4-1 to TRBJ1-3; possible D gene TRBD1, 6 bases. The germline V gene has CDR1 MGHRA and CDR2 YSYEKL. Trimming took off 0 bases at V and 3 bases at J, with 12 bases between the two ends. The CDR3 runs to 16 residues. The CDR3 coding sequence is TGCGCCAGCAGCCAAGAGACAGGTAGCCGTGGAAACACCATATATTTT. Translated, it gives CASSQETGSRGNTIYF.